The 31 T cell receptor beta chains presented below share a single source sample, sequenced in a study of cytomegalovirus exposure and HLA in healthy donors. Researchers ran the PCR with 60 Vbeta and 13 Jbeta primers. Clones were read by immunoSEQ multiplex PCR, and TCRdb kept only the in-frame ones, dropping some. The sample has some 170,000 clones; 81% are singletons. Sequences were obtained from PBMCs. The source is a woman between 50 and 59 years old in good health and CMV-seronegative.

This chain connects TRBV7-2 to TRBJ1-1; D unresolved. CDR1 is SGHTA, CDR2 FQGNSA, per germline. V lost 6 bases and J lost 1, with 9 bases in between. The CDR3 is made up of 13 amino acids. The CDR3 reads CASSSLRNTEAFF. Written as DNA, the CDR3 is TGTGCCAGCAGTTCCCTCCGGAACACTGAAGCTTTCTTT.

This clone was counted once. The genes are TRBV9 and TRBJ1-1; D gene unclear. The CDR3 is made up of 15 amino acids. V was cut by 0 bases and J by 0 bases, with 9 bases left in between. CDR1 is SGDLS, CDR2 YYNGEE, per germline. This CDR3 is CASSVGATMNTEAFF. CDR3 nucleotide sequence: TGTGCCAGCAGCGTAGGGGCCACAATGAACACTGAAGCTTTCTTT.

Here the CDR3 reads CAWSFVGTGGRNTIYF. In DNA, the CDR3 is TGTGCCTGGAGTTTTGTAGGGACAGGGGGTCGAAACACCATATATTTT. This chain links TRBV30 with TRBJ1-3, with 11 bases fitting TRBD1. Trimming took 2 bases from V and 5 from J; bases not matched to a gene: 8. The CDR3 is 16 residues long. Germline CDR1 GTSNPN, CDR2 SVGIG (reference sequence).

A single count supports this clone. The chain employs TRBV19 and TRBJ1-1; possibly TRBD1 for D (6 bases). Germline assignment: CDR1 LNHDA and CDR2 SQIVND (reference sequence). This CDR3 region has 15 residues. Trimming shortened V by 4 bases and J by 1 base, and 13 bases separated the two germline ends. As DNA, the CDR3 is TGTGCCAGTAGTACCCCTGAGGACAGGAACACTGAAGCTTTCTTT. It yields the protein CASSTPEDRNTEAFF.

The chain recombines TRBV12-5 with TRBJ2-2; 9 bases are a match to TRBD2. Trimming removed 1 base from V and 6 bases from J; junction bases left unmatched: 9. Germline CDR1 reads LGHNT; CDR2 reads FRNRAP. This CDR3 is built from 17 residues. CDR3 nucleotides: TGTGCTAGTGGTTTGGAGGGCGGGGGGGTCTCCGCCGGGGAGCTGTTTTTT. This encodes CASGLEGGGVSAGELFF.

This chain connects TRBV18 to TRBJ2-6; D gene uncertain. The V end lost 2 bases, the J end lost 0 bases, and 5 bases lay between the germline ends. The CDR3 has 15 amino acids. Germline CDR1 KGHSH, CDR2 LQKENI. CDR3 nucleotide sequence: TGTGCCAGCTCACCAGGCGGCTCTGGGGCCAACGTCCTGACTTTC. Protein product: CASSPGGSGANVLTF.

The rearrangement joins TRBV6-5 to TRBJ1-2; D gene uncertain. CDR3 length equals 12 residues. Germline V CDR1 and CDR2: MNHEY, SVGAGI. Trimming removed 4 bases from V and 1 base from J, with 4 bases in between. CDR3 region: CASSSNNYGYTF. The CDR3 DNA sequence: TGTGCCAGCAGTTCAAATAACTATGGCTACACCTTC.

This chain links TRBV7-9 with TRBJ2-7; 9 positions match TRBD2. There are 13 residues in the CDR3. Germline CDR1 SEHNR, CDR2 FQNEAQ (reference sequence). The junction had 12 bases not matched to a gene; V was cut back by 11 bases and J by 7 bases. CDR3 DNA: TGTGCCTTCGGGGCTAGCGGGACCGAGGAGCAGTACTTC. As protein: CAFGASGTEEQYF.

The table lists this clone with a count of one. V is TRBV14 and J is TRBJ2-7; possible D gene TRBD1, 6 bases. Germline loops: CDR1 SGHDN, CDR2 FVKESK. V was clipped by 4 bases and J by 6 bases, with 16 bases between them. The length of the CDR3 is 14 residues. The CDR3 region is CASSLTGTFGEQYF. CDR3 bases: TGTGCCAGCAGCCTGACAGGTACCTTCGGCGAGCAGTACTTC. The variable domain in full, completed from reference TRBV14 and TRBJ2-7, reads EAGVTQFPSHSVIEKGQTVTLRCDPISGHDNLYWYRRVMGKEIKFLLHFVKESKQDESGMPNNRFLAERTGGTYSTLKVQPAELEDSGVYFCASSLTGTFGEQYFGPGTRLTVT.

This clone has just one count. Relative to the germline gene, one junction end is altered; a read error may explain this. The chain has TRBV7-9 and TRBJ1-2; D ambiguous. Germline lookup yields CDR1 SEHNR and CDR2 FQNEAQ (reference sequence). There are 9 residues in the CDR3. CDR3 in DNA: TGTTCCAGCAGCCCTAACTACACCTTC. Amino acid sequence: CSSSPNYTF.

The chain combines TRBV7-3 with TRBJ2-3; the match to TRBD1 covers 7 bases. The germline gives CDR1 SGHTA, CDR2 FQGTGA. The CDR3 spans 14 residues. J lost 4 bases, V lost 2 bases, and 3 bases had no gene match. CDR3 sequence: CASSLDRVADTQYF. CDR3 nucleotide sequence: TGTGCCAGCAGCTTAGACAGGGTGGCAGATACGCAGTATTTT.

This clone was recorded a few times. The V call is TRBV6-5, the J call TRBJ1-2, with a possible D match to TRBD1 (5 bases). Trimming stripped 0 bases from V and 4 bases from J, with 12 bases between. CDR1 is MNHEY, CDR2 SVGAGI, per germline. The length of the CDR3 is 15 residues. The CDR3 sequence is CASSYSRAGVYGYTF. CDR3 coding DNA: TGTGCCAGCAGTTACTCCAGGGCGGGAGTCTATGGCTACACCTTC.

The count of this clone is one. CDR3 sequence reads: CASRKGLAGENIQYF. In DNA, the CDR3 is TGTGCCAGCAGAAAAGGACTAGCGGGGGAAAACATTCAGTACTTC. V and J are TRBV6-1 and TRBJ2-4; 13 bases are a match to TRBD2. Germline V CDR1 and CDR2: MNHNS, SASEGT. The trim removed 6 bases at V and 5 bases at J, leaving 4 bases unmatched. CDR3 length equals 15 residues.

The chain uses TRBV6-6 and TRBJ1-1; 7 bases fit TRBD1. V dropped 7 bases and J dropped 1; count of bases not matched to a gene: 6. The CDR3 is made up of 14 amino acids. Germline assignment: CDR1 MNHNY and CDR2 SVGAGI (reference sequence). The CDR3 DNA follows: TGTGCCAGCACTGGGGACAGAAGGAACACTGAAGCTTTCTTT. As protein: CASTGDRRNTEAFF.

This sequence joins TRBV4-3 and TRBJ2-3; 10 nucleotides line up with TRBD2. CDR1 and CDR2 (germline): LGHNA, YSLEER. This CDR3 region has 19 residues. With 3 bases clipped from V and 6 bases from J, the junction kept 18 bases outside the gene matches. Here the CDR3 DNA reads TGCGCCAGCAGCCACGAGCCTAGCGGGGGCCGTTTTAGCATGGATACGCAGTATTTT. Translation gives CASSHEPSGGRFSMDTQYF.

The gene calls are TRBV29-1 and TRBJ2-1; 10 bases are shared with TRBD2. The CDR3 has 12 residues. V was pared by 8 bases and J by 8 bases, with 6 bases of the junction left unmatched. Germline V CDR1 and CDR2: SQVTM, ANQGSEA. For the CDR3, the DNA is TGCAGCCCCCGGACTAGCGGCGATGAGCAGTTCTTC. Translated, it gives CSPRTSGDEQFF.

The CDR3 DNA reads TGCAGCGTTGAAAATAGGGGGGTTCAGCGGGAGTTGACAGATACGCAGTATTTT. Protein product: CSVENRGVQRELTDTQYF. The rearrangement uses TRBV29-1 and TRBJ2-3; TRBD2 agrees at 8 bases. Trimming cost V 2 bases and J 3 bases; bases outside gene matches: 16. The CDR3 consists of 18 residues. Germline loops: CDR1 SQVTM, CDR2 ANQGSEA.

V is TRBV18 and J is TRBJ2-6, with D perhaps matching TRBD1 (5 bases). Germline loops: CDR1 KGHSH, CDR2 LQKENI. The CDR3 runs 17 residues. V lost 2 bases and J lost 4, with 15 bases in between. The CDR3 DNA follows: TGTGCCAGCTCACCAGAGCAAGGGGTGGAAGGGGCCAACGTCCTGACTTTC. Protein sequence: CASSPEQGVEGANVLTF.

This clone was seen once. The chain uses TRBV5-1 and TRBJ2-5; 7 nucleotides line up with TRBD2. With the DNA end fitting TRBJ2-7 better, the J assignment may be wrong. The length of the CDR3 is 13 residues. Germline V CDR1 and CDR2: SGHRS, YFSETQ. The CDR3 loop is CASSERDSYEQYF. The CDR3 DNA reads as TGCGCCAGCAGCGAGCGGGACTCCTACGAGCAGTACTTC.

This chain links TRBV18 with TRBJ1-4; D not resolved. V was pared by 8 bases and J by 8 bases, with 18 bases between. The CDR3 loop spans 14 amino acids. In germline, CDR1 is KGHSH, CDR2 LQKENI. CDR3 nucleotides: TGTGCCAGCGCGGAGACGGAGAGTAACGAAAAACTGTTTTTT. Protein product: CASAETESNEKLFF.

V is TRBV7-9 and J is TRBJ2-7, with TRBD1 matching 7 bases. From germline, CDR1 is SEHNR and CDR2 FQNEAQ (reference sequence). This CDR3 spans 16 amino acids. V lost 8 bases, J lost 5 bases, and 18 bases stayed unmatched. The CDR3 nucleotides are TGTGCCAGCTGCGTTTCCGACAGGGAGAATTGGGACGAGCAGTACTTC. This encodes CASCVSDRENWDEQYF.

CDR3 in amino acids: CASSEQGRAYNEQFF. CDR3 sequence (DNA): TGTGCCAGCAGTGAACAGGGAAGAGCCTACAATGAGCAGTTCTTC. This chain connects TRBV6-1 to TRBJ2-1; D is possibly TRBD1 (5 bases). CDR3 length: 15 residues. V lost 2 bases and J 2 bases, leaving 10 bases between the germline ends. Germline loops: CDR1 MNHNS, CDR2 SASEGT.

This rearrangement joins TRBV7-2 to TRBJ2-3; the match to TRBD2 covers 9 bases. Trimming removed 5 bases from V and 5 bases from J; junction bases left unmatched: 8. Germline values: CDR1 SGHTA, CDR2 FQGNSA. The CDR3 has 15 residues. CDR3 nucleotides: TGTGCCAGCAGCCCAAGGCGGGGGGGGTTAGATACGCAGTATTTT. This gives the protein CASSPRRGGLDTQYF.

The chain recombines TRBV5-1 with TRBJ2-3; 11 bases align to TRBD2. V was clipped by 4 bases and J by 2 bases; unmatched bases: 6. CDR1 and CDR2 from the germline V gene are SGHRS and YFSETQ. This CDR3 region has 16 residues. CDR3 in DNA: TGCGCCAGCAGCCCGGGACTAGCGGAATTCACAGATACGCAGTATTTT. Amino acid sequence: CASSPGLAEFTDTQYF.

The V and J genes are TRBV7-9 and TRBJ1-4, with 7 bases fitting TRBD1. Per germline, CDR1 SEHNR and CDR2 FQNEAQ (reference sequence). The CDR3 spans 14 residues. With 5 bases clipped from V and 11 bases from J, the junction kept 11 bases outside the gene matches. The CDR3 nucleotides are TGTGCCAGCAGCCCTGACAGGGCCGGTGCTAAACTGTTTTTT. Translated: CASSPDRAGAKLFF.

The J gene is TRBJ1-6, the V gene TRBV7-9; 9 bases match TRBD1. The CDR3 is 19 residues long. Trimming took 5 bases from V and 9 from J; bases not matched to a gene: 20. Germline values: CDR1 SEHNR, CDR2 FQNEAQ (reference sequence). The CDR3 sequence is CASSPKPGQGRREISPLHF. The CDR3 bases are TGTGCCAGCAGCCCCAAACCGGGACAGGGAAGGAGGGAAATTTCACCCCTCCACTTT.

The V and J genes are TRBV27 and TRBJ1-2; 7 bases are a match to TRBD1. Germline-derived CDR1 and CDR2 are MNHEY and SMNVEV (reference sequence). The CDR3 contains 13 residues. The trim removed 7 bases at V and 4 bases at J, leaving 6 bases unmatched. The CDR3 region has the DNA TGTGCCAGCACCGACAGGGCAGCCTATGGCTACACCTTC. This encodes CASTDRAAYGYTF.

The rearrangement links TRBV19 to TRBJ1-3; the D gene is possibly TRBD1 (6 bases). From germline, CDR1 is LNHDA and CDR2 SQIVND (reference sequence). The CDR3 consists of 16 residues. Between the trimmed V and J ends, which lost 5 bases and 0 bases, there was a span of 14 bases. CDR3 bases: TGTGCCAGTAGTCGGAGCCCAGGGGTCTCTGGAAACACCATATATTTT. Translating it yields CASSRSPGVSGNTIYF.

The V call is TRBV20-1, the J call TRBJ2-7; D is unclear. The length of the CDR3 is 11 residues. Trimming pared 1 base from V and 3 bases from J, leaving 4 bases between. Germline-derived CDR1 and CDR2 are DFQATT and SNEGSKA (reference sequence). The CDR3, as DNA: TGCAGTGCTAGAGGCAGCTACGAGCAGTACTTC. Translating gives CSARGSYEQYF.

The chain joins TRBV10-2 to TRBJ1-4; a weak D match, TRBD1 (5 bases). V shed 5 bases and J shed 0 bases, with 16 bases lying between them. CDR3 length equals 17 residues. Germline values: CDR1 WSHSY, CDR2 SAAADI. Here the CDR3 DNA reads TGCGCCAGCAGTAGGACACCCCTAACTTCAACTAATGAAAAACTGTTTTTT. It translates to CASSRTPLTSTNEKLFF.

The chain couples TRBV5-4 to TRBJ2-5, with a tentative D call TRBD2 (5 bases). This CDR3 region has 15 residues. The germline CDR1 and CDR2 sequences are SGHNT and YYREEE (reference sequence). Trimming removed 4 bases at V and 0 bases at J, with 13 bases between. The CDR3 region has the DNA TGTGCCAGCAGCCCGACACAGCGGAACCAAGAGACCCAGTACTTC. Translating it yields CASSPTQRNQETQYF.